The rows below give T cell receptor beta chains drawn from one sample of a study of blood T cell repertoires in COVID-19. Some clones are missing from TCRdb's copy, which holds only in-frame ones; the method was immunoSEQ multiplex PCR. The table includes roughly 150,000 clones, around four fifths detected once. Sequenced sample: peripheral blood. The source of these receptors is a woman aged 80 or over with acute or convalescent COVID-19. Both conserved end residues are part of each CDR3. The D gene is left open where the match is weak. Clone size is given for some rows only: seen once, a few or many times, or a class if the clone is expanded.

v_call	d_call	j_call	clone_size	cdr3_nt	cdr3_aa
TRBV9	TRBD1	TRBJ1-2	-	TGTGCCAGCAACGTGGGGGACAGGGTGTATGGCTACACCTTC	CASNVGDRVYGYTF
TRBV7-2	-	TRBJ2-3	once	TGTGCCACCTCGGTAGGGGCAGGGGACACAGATACGCAGTATTTT	CATSVGAGDTDTQYF
TRBV4-1	-	TRBJ1-5	-	TGCGCCAGCAGCACCGCACAACCCAGCAATCAGCCCCAGCATTTT	CASSTAQPSNQPQHF
TRBV27	TRBD2	TRBJ2-1	-	TGTGCCAGCAGTTCGATATCTAGCGGGAGGCACAATGAGCAGTTCTTC	CASSSISSGRHNEQFF
TRBV2	TRBD1	TRBJ2-4	-	TGTGCCAACGCACTTGGGACAGGACAAAACATTCAGTACTTC	CANALGTGQNIQYF
TRBV7-9	TRBD1	TRBJ2-2	few	TGTGCCAGCAGCTTAGTGGGACAGATCACCGGGGAGCTGTTTTTT	CASSLVGQITGELFF
TRBV27	-	TRBJ1-6	-	TGTGCCAGCAGTTTACGACAGCTTAGCTCCTATAATTCACCCCTCCACTTT	CASSLRQLSSYNSPLHF
TRBV25-1	TRBD1	TRBJ2-7	-	TGTGCCAGCAGTGAATCGGGCGCAGGGGGCTTAAACGAGCAGTACTTC	CASSESGAGGLNEQYF
TRBV9	-	TRBJ2-1	-	TGTGCCAGCAGCGTAGGGGACACCTCTTACGGCAATGAGCAGTTCTTC	CASSVGDTSYGNEQFF
TRBV2	TRBD2	TRBJ2-3	-	TGTGCCAGCAGTGAGCTAGCGGGGGCCCCATTCGGAGATACGCAGTATTTT	CASSELAGAPFGDTQYF
TRBV10-3	TRBD1	TRBJ1-2	-	TGTGCCATACGGGGGGACAGGGGGAACTATGGCTACACCTTC	CAIRGDRGNYGYTF
TRBV11-2	TRBD1	TRBJ2-5	-	TGTGCCAGCGGGGGACAGGGAGCGGGGTCGTCCCAGTACTTC	CASGGQGAGSSQYF
TRBV28	TRBD1	TRBJ2-7	-	TGTGCCAGCAGTCCCCTTCAGGGGGCGCTTTTCGAGCAGTACTTC	CASSPLQGALFEQYF
TRBV2	-	TRBJ2-1	-	TGTGCCAGCAGGGAGGTGCCAGGCAATGAGCAGTTCTTC	CASREVPGNEQFF
TRBV24-1	-	TRBJ1-5	few	TGTGCCACCAGTGCCACCGGGGGTCAGGCAAGCAATCAGCCCCAGCATTTT	CATSATGGQASNQPQHF